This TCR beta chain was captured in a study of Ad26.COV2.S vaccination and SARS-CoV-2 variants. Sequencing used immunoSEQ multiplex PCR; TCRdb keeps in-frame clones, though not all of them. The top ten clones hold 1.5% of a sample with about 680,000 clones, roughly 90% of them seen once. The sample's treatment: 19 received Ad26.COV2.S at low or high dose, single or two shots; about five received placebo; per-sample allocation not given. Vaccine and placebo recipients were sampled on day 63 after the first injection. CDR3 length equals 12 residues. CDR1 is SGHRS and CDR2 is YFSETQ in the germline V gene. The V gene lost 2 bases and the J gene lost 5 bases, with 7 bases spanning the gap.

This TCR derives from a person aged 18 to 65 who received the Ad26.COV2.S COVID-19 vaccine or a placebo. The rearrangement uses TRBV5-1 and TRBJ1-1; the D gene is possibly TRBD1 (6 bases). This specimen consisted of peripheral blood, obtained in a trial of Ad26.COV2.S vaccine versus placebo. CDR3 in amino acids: CASSLQGTEAFF. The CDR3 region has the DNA TGCGCCAGCAGCTTACAGGGAACTGAAGCTTTCTTT.